This TCR beta chain was sequenced in a study of cytomegalovirus exposure and HLA in healthy donors. Findings of the study overall: Earlier results showed most TCR beta V segments being productive about 87% or about 30% of the time. Only CMV serostatus was available as immune exposure information.

V was shortened by 5 bases and J by 0 bases, with 13 bases between the two germline ends. Germline values: CDR1 MNHEY, CDR2 SVGAGI. The CDR3 loop spans 15 amino acids. Vbeta (60) and Jbeta (13) primers were used in the PCR. TCRdb's copy holds only in-frame clones and misses some; the assay was immunoSEQ multiplex PCR. The sample holds 95,000 or so clones, approximately 80% seen once. On this clone itself: Antigen: not known.

The genes are TRBV6-5 and TRBJ1-1; a possible D gene is TRBD1 (5 bases). The sample taken for sequencing was PBMCs. This receptor was taken from a woman in her 70s in good health and CMV-seropositive. In nucleotides, the CDR3 is TGTGCCAGCAGTCGGCAGGGTGGTATGAACACTGAAGCTTTCTTT. It translates to CASSRQGGMNTEAFF.